The following is a TCR beta chain sequence with its context. Germline loops: CDR1 MNHEY, CDR2 SVGAGI. Trimming pared 8 bases from V and 2 bases from J, leaving 18 bases between. The CDR3 is made up of 15 amino acids. The authors' processing: Amplification of reference gene primers provided the estimated nucleated cell counts. The repertoire was sequenced with immunoSEQ multiplex PCR; TCRdb's copy has only in-frame clones and lacks some. V, J and clone size reflect that table, while D and trimming were determined from the DNA. This sample has approximately 96,000 clones, with more than 65% found just once. This specimen belongs to a study of blood T cell repertoires in COVID-19. Looking at the study overall: Some COVID-19 samples were acute and others convalescent; all came from the United States, Italy and Spain. T cells, B-cell-depleted T cells, or PBMCs provided the cDNA or gDNA that served as material.

The rearrangement uses TRBV6-5 and TRBJ1-1, with D tentatively TRBD1 (6 bases). The TCR sequence derives from an elderly woman with acute or convalescent COVID-19. The sample comprised peripheral blood. The CDR3 DNA reads as TGTGCCAGCTATACCATCCGGGGGGCAAACACTGAAGCTTTCTTT. Protein product: CASYTIRGANTEAFF.